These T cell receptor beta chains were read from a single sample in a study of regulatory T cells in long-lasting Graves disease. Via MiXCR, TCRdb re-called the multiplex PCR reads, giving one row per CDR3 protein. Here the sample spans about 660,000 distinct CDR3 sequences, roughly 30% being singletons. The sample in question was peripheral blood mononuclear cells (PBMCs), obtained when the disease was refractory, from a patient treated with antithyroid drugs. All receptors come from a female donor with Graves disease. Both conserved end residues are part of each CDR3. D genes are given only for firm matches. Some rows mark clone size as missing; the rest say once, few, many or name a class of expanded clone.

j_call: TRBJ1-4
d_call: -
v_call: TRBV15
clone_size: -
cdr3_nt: TGTGCCACCAACAAGACAACTAATGAAAAACTGTTTTTT
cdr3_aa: CATNKTTNEKLFF

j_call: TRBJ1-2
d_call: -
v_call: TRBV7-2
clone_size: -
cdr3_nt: TGTGCCAGCAGAAACAGGACTAACTATGGCTACACCTTC
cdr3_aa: CASRNRTNYGYTF

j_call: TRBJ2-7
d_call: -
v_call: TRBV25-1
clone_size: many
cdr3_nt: TGTGCCAGCAGTGAATATGGGGCAGGGAGTTACGAGCAGTACTTC
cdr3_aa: CASSEYGAGSYEQYF

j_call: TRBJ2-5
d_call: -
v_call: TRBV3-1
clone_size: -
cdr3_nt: TGTGCCAGCAGCTCAGCAGGGCTCCAAGGGACCCAGTACTTC
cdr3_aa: CASSSAGLQGTQYF

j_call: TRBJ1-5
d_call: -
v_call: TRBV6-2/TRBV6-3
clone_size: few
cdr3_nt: TGTGCCAGCAGTTACCCTGGAAAAAGCAATCAGCCCCAGCATTTT
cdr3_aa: CASSYPGKSNQPQHF

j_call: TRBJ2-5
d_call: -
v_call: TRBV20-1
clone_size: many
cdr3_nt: TGCAGTGCTAGACGATTCAGGGCAGGGTTGGGGAAAGAGACCCAGTACTTC
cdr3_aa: CSARRFRAGLGKETQYF

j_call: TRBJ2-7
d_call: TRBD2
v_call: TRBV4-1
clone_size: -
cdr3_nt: TGCGCCAGCAGCCCGACTAGCGGGAGTGTCTACGAGCAGTACTTC
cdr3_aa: CASSPTSGSVYEQYF

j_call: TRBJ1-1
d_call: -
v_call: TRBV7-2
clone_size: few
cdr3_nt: TGTGCCAGCAGCCCAAGGACGGGAGCGGCTGAAGCTTTCTTT
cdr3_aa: CASSPRTGAAEAFF

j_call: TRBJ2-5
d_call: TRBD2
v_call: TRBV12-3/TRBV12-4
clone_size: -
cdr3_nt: TGTGCCAGCAGACTAGCGGGAGGCGCTGAGACCCAGTACTTC
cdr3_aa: CASRLAGGAETQYF

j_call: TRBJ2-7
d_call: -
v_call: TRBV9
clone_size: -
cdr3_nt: TGTGCCAGCAGCGTTGGGGGCGGGTACTCCTACGAGCAGTACTTC
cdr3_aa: CASSVGGGYSYEQYF

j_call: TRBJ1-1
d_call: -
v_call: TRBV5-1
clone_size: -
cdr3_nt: TGCGCCAGCAGCTCGAACCTCGCGCGGAACACTGAAGCTTTCTTT
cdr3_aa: CASSSNLARNTEAFF

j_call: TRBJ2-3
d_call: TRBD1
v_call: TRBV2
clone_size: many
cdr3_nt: TGTGCCAGCAAAACGACTTCCGGGACAGGGGGGGATACGCAGTATTTT
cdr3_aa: CASKTTSGTGGDTQYF

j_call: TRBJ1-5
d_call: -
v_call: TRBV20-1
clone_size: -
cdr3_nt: TGCAGTGCTAGAGAAGGGGGTTTAGGCAATCAGCCCCAGCATTTT
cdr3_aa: CSAREGGLGNQPQHF

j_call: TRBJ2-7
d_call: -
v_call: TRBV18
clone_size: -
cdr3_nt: TGTGCCAGCTCAGCGACAGCGACCTACGAGCAGTACTTC
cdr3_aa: CASSATATYEQYF

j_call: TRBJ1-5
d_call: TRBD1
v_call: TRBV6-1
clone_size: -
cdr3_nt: TGTGCCAGCAGTGCCTCGGGCAGGGGGATGGTTTATAGCAATCAGCCCCAGCATTTT
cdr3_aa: CASSASGRGMVYSNQPQHF

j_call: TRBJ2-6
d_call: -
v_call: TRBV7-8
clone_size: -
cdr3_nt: TGTGCCAGCAGCTCCTCGCCGTACTCTGGGGCCAACGTCCTGACTTTC
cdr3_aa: CASSSSPYSGANVLTF

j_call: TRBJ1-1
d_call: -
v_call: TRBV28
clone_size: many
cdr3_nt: TGTGCCAGCAGTCCCGAAGACAGCTTTAACACTGAAGCTTTCTTT
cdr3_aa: CASSPEDSFNTEAFF

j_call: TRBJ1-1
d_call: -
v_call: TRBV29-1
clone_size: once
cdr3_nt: TGCAGCGTTGGGTATCTGGGGGGGACTGAAGCTTTCTTT
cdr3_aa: CSVGYLGGTEAFF

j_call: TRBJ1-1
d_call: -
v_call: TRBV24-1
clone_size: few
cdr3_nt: TGTGCCACCAGTCGGGGGGGCACTGAAGCTTTCTTT
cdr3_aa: CATSRGGTEAFF

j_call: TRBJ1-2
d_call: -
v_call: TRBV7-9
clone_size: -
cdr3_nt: TGCGCCAGCAGCCCCGGGGGATTAGGCTACACCTTC
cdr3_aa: CASSPGGLGYTF

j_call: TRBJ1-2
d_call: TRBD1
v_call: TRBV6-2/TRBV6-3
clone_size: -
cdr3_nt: TGTGCCAGCAGCCACCGAGGGGGCGGCTATGGCTACACCTTC
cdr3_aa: CASSHRGGGYGYTF

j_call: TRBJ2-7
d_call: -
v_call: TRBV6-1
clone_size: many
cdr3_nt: TGTGCCAGCACCCTCGCCTACGAGCAGTACTTC
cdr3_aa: CASTLAYEQYF

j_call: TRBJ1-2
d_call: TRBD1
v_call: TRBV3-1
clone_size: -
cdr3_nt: TGTGCCAGCACCTTGACAGGGGAGGGCGGCTACACCTTC
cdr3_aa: CASTLTGEGGYTF

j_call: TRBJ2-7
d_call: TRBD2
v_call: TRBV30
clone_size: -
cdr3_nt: TGTGCCTGGAGTGTGGGACTAGCGGACTTAACCTACGAGCAGTACTTC
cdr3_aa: CAWSVGLADLTYEQYF

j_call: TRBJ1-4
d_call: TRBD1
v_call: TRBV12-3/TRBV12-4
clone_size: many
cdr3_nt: TGTGCCAGCACCTATGGACAGGGGGTATCTAATGAAAAACTGTTTTTT
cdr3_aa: CASTYGQGVSNEKLFF

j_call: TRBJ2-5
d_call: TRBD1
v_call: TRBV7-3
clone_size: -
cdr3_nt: TGTGCCAGCAGCTTACGCACGGGACAGAAAGAGACCCAGTACTTC
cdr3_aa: CASSLRTGQKETQYF

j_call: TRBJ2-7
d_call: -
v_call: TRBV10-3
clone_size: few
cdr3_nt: TGTGCCATCAGTGAGTCGGTATTGGACGAGCAGTACTTC
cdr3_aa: CAISESVLDEQYF

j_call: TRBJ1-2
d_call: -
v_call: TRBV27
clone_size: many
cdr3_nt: TGTGCCAGCTCCACAGGGACCTGGGGTAACTATGGCTACACCTTC
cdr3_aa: CASSTGTWGNYGYTF

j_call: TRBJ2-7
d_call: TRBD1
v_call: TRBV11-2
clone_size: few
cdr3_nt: TGTGCCAGCAGCTTGTCCGGGACAGGGGGCATCGAGCAGTACTTC
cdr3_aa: CASSLSGTGGIEQYF

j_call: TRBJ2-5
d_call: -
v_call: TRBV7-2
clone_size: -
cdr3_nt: TGTGCCAGCAGTACTAGGTATTTGGAGACCCAGTACTTC
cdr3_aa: CASSTRYLETQYF

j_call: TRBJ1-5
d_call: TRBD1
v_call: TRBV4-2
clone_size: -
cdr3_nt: TGTGCCAGCAGCCAAGGTGGGACAGTGGATCAGCCCCAGCATTTT
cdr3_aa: CASSQGGTVDQPQHF

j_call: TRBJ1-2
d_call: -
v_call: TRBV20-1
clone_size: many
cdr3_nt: TGCAGTGCCGAGCAAACGGCTTATAACTATGGCTACACCTTC
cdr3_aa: CSAEQTAYNYGYTF

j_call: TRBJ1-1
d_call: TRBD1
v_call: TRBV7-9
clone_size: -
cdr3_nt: TGTGCCAGCAGCTCTCTACCGGGGGACAGGGTGGGCACTGAAGCTTTCTTT
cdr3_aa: CASSSLPGDRVGTEAFF

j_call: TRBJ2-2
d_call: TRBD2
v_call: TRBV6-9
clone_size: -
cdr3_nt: TGTGCCAGCAGTTCGGGGGGGGTTGTAACCGGGGAGCTGTTTTTT
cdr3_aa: CASSSGGVVTGELFF

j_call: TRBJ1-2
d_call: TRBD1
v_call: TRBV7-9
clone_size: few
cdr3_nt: TGTGCCAGCAGCCTCTCCGGGACAGGGGGTAATGGCTACACCTTC
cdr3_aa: CASSLSGTGGNGYTF

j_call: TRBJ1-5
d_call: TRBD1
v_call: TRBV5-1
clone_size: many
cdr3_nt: TGCGCCAGCAGACGGGACAGGGATCAGCCCCAGCATTTT
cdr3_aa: CASRRDRDQPQHF

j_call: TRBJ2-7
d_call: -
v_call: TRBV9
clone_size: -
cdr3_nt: TGTGCCAGCAGCGCTGCCGGGACCAGAGACTACGAGCAGTACTTC
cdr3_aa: CASSAAGTRDYEQYF

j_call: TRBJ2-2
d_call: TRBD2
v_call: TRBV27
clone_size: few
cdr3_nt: TGTGCCAGCAGTTCCCCTGGTCAATCTAGCGGACCGAACACCGGGGAGCTGTTTTTT
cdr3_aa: CASSSPGQSSGPNTGELFF

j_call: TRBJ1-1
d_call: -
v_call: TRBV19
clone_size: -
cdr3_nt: TGTGCCAGTAGTATGGGGAAGGGGACTGAAGCTTTCTTT
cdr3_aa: CASSMGKGTEAFF

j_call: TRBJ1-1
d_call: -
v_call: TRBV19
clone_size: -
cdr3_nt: TGTGCCAGTATCAACAGGCGCATGAACACTGAAGCTTTCTTT
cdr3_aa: CASINRRMNTEAFF

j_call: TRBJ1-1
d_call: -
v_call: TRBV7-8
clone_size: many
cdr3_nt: TGTGCCAGCAGCTTATCCCGACTGGAGCTGAACACTGAAGCTTTCTTT
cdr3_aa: CASSLSRLELNTEAFF

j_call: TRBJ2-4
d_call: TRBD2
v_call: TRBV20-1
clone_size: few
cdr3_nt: TGCAGTGCAGCGGGAGGACTAGCCAAAAACATTCAGTACTTC
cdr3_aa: CSAAGGLAKNIQYF

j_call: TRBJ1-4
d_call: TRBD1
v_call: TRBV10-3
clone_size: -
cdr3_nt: TGTGCCATCAGTGCAACGGGACAGGGGATAACGGAAAAACTGTTTTTT
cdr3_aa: CAISATGQGITEKLFF

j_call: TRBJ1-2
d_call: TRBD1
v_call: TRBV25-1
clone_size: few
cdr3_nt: TGTGCCAGCAGTGACCCGGGACAGGGGACCTATGGCTACACCTTC
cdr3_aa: CASSDPGQGTYGYTF

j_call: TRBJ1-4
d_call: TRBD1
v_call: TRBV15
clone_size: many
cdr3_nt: TGTGCCACCAGAGACAGGGGGTATGAAAAACTGTTTTTT
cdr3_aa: CATRDRGYEKLFF

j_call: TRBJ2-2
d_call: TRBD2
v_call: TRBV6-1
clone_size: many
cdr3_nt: TGTGCCAGCAGGGAAGGACTAGCGACGAACACCGGGGAGCTGTTTTTT
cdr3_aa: CASREGLATNTGELFF

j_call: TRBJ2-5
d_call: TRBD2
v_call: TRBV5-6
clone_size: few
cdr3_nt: TGTGCCAGCGGGCCTAGCGGGATGGAGACCCAGTACTTC
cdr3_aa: CASGPSGMETQYF

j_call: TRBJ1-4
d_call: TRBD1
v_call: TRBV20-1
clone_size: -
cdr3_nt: TGCAGTGCTAGTACCGGGACAGTTAATGAAAAACTGTTTTTT
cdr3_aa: CSASTGTVNEKLFF

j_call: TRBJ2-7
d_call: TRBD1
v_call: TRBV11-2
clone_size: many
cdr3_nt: TGTGCCAGCAGCCCGGGACAGTTCTCCTACGAGCAGTACTTC
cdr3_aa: CASSPGQFSYEQYF

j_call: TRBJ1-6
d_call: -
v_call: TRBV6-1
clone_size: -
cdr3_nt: TGTGCCAGCAGTGAAGGGCGTAGCGCCCTCCACTTT
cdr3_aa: CASSEGRSALHF

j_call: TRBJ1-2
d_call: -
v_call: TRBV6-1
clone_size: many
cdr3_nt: TGTGCCAGCAGCAACACAGGAAAGGGCTATGGCTACACCTTC
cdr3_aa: CASSNTGKGYGYTF

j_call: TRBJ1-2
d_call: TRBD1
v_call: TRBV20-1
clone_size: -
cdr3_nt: TGCAGTGCCAGGGGACAGGGTCGGGGCTACACCTTC
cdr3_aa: CSARGQGRGYTF

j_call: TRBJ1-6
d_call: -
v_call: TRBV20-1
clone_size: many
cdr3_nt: TGCAGTGCTAGCCTCCCGGTAGGGGGGGCCTGGGGGAATTCACCCCTCCACTTT
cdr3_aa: CSASLPVGGAWGNSPLHF

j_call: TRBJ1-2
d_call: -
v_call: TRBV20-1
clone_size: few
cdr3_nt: TGCAGTGCTAGTGCCCCCCAGACGAGGGGCTACACCTTC
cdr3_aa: CSASAPQTRGYTF

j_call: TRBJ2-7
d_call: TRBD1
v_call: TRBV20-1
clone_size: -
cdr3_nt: TGCAGTGCTAGAAACCGGGACAGGTTCTACGAGCAGTACTTC
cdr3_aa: CSARNRDRFYEQYF

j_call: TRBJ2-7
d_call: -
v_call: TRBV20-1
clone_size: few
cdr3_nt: TGCAGTGCTACCGGGGTAGCTGACGAGCAGTACTTC
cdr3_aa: CSATGVADEQYF

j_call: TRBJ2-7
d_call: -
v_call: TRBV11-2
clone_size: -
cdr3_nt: TGTGCCAGCAGCTTTAGTGGAATCCAATTCTACGAGCAGTACTTC
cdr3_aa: CASSFSGIQFYEQYF

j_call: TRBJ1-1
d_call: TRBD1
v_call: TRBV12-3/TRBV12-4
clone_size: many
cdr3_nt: TGTGCCAGCAAAACAGGGGGCACTGAAGCTTTCTTT
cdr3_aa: CASKTGGTEAFF

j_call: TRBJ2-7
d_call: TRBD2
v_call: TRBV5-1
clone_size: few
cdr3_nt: TGCGCCAGCAGCTTGCTGACTAGCGGGAGCTACGAGCAGTACTTC
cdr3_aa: CASSLLTSGSYEQYF